Sequencing of this T cell receptor beta chain was carried out in a study of cytomegalovirus exposure and HLA in healthy donors. The study ran its PCR with 60 Vbeta and 13 Jbeta primers. Measured with immunoSEQ multiplex PCR; TCRdb has only the in-frame clones, and not every one. The table lists some 30,000 clones. Study findings and constraints: It is likely that the observed cluster of highly shared sequence variants was a sequencing artifact. A later analysis reportedly found that, within productive TCRs, an Asian-associated ancestry cluster had fewer N-insertions than the mean observed across the approximately 670 donors.

Trimming shortened V by 5 bases and J by 1 base, and 15 bases separated the two germline ends. This CDR3 contains 16 residues. Looked up from germline, CDR1 is LNHNV and CDR2 is YYDKDF (reference sequence). Note on this clone: The antigen remains unidentified.

Sequencing was carried out using PBMCs. The chain carries TRBV15 and TRBJ2-4; D is possibly TRBD2 (6 bases). The clonotype was recovered from a female donor in good health and CMV-seronegative. CDR3 sequence reads: CATSRPAGRAKNIQYF. CDR3 nucleotides: TGTGCCACCAGCCGTCCGGCAGGGAGGGCCAAAAACATTCAGTACTTC.